The rows below give T cell receptor beta chains drawn from one sample of a study of blood T cell repertoires in COVID-19. Profiled with immunoSEQ multiplex PCR; TCRdb holds only in-frame clones, not every one. The repertoire holds 65,000 or so clones, with around four fifths as singletons. The sample consisted of peripheral blood. The receptors here all came from a man older than 75 with acute or convalescent COVID-19. Both conserved end residues are part of each CDR3. Each record gives: clone size, J gene, CDR3 length, D gene, V gene, CDR3 protein, CDR3 DNA. A D gene is named only where the DNA matches it firmly. Size is stated for part of the rows, as once, few or many counts, or as a class when the clone is expanded.

>NA|TRBJ1-1|13|NA|TRBV12-3/TRBV12-4
CASSSIAGVEAFF
TGTGCCAGCAGTTCTATTGCAGGGGTTGAAGCTTTCTTT
>NA|TRBJ1-5|15|NA|TRBV10-2
CASRDFQGSNQPQHF
TGCGCCAGCAGAGACTTCCAGGGAAGCAATCAGCCCCAGCATTTT
>NA|TRBJ2-3|14|TRBD2|TRBV18
CASLGTSGTDTQYF
TGTGCCAGCCTCGGGACTAGCGGAACAGATACGCAGTATTTT
>NA|TRBJ1-2|12|NA|TRBV2
CASRERVYGYTF
TGTGCCAGCAGGGAGAGGGTTTATGGCTACACCTTC
>NA|TRBJ1-2|13|NA|TRBV9
CASSVEEGSGYTF
TGTGCCAGCAGCGTAGAAGAGGGAAGCGGCTACACCTTC
>few|TRBJ2-7|15|TRBD2|TRBV14
CASSPRLAGAYEQYF
TGTGCCAGCAGCCCTCGACTAGCGGGGGCCTACGAGCAGTACTTC
>once|TRBJ2-5|14|TRBD1|TRBV18
CASSPPGQQETQYF
TGTGCCAGCTCACCCCCGGGACAGCAAGAGACCCAGTACTTC
>NA|TRBJ2-3|16|TRBD1|TRBV5-4
CASSKGTGGGVDTQYF
TGTGCCAGCAGCAAAGGGACAGGGGGAGGCGTAGATACGCAGTATTTT
>NA|TRBJ2-7|16|TRBD1|TRBV5-5
CASSNPGTASSYEQYF
TGTGCCAGCAGCAATCCCGGGACAGCCAGCTCCTACGAGCAGTACTTC
>NA|TRBJ2-7|14|NA|TRBV2
CASGAGSLSYEQYF
TGTGCCAGCGGGGCGGGGTCTCTCTCCTACGAGCAGTACTTC
>NA|TRBJ2-2|13|NA|TRBV15
CATSEDRPGELFF
TGTGCCACCAGCGAGGATAGGCCCGGGGAGCTGTTTTTT
>few|TRBJ1-4|15|TRBD1|TRBV5-8
CASSFQGQSNEKLFF
TGTGCCAGCAGCTTTCAGGGACAGTCTAATGAAAAACTGTTTTTT
>NA|TRBJ1-1|15|NA|TRBV2
CASSEAATANTEAFF
TGTGCCAGCAGTGAAGCGGCGACAGCGAACACTGAAGCTTTCTTT
>NA|TRBJ1-5|13|TRBD1|TRBV12-3/TRBV12-4
CASRETGVQPQHF
TGTGCCAGCAGAGAGACAGGGGTTCAGCCCCAGCATTTT
>once|TRBJ2-7|13|NA|TRBV10-1
CASSEPPGYEQYF
TGCGCCAGCAGTGAACCTCCGGGTTACGAGCAGTACTTC
>NA|TRBJ1-3|13|TRBD1|TRBV18
CASSPGTGDPLDF
TGTGCCAGCTCACCGGGGACAGGGGACCCCTTGGATTTT
>NA|TRBJ2-4|16|TRBD2|TRBV18
CASSPPGTSGGDIQYF
TGTGCCAGCTCACCACCGGGGACTAGCGGGGGCGACATTCAGTACTTC
>few|TRBJ2-6|16|NA|TRBV11-2
CASSLDRVAGANVLTF
TGTGCCAGCAGCTTAGATCGGGTGGCTGGGGCCAACGTCCTGACTTTC
>NA|TRBJ1-5|19|NA|TRBV6-1
CASSGAGSLGQYSNQPQHF
TGTGCCAGCAGTGGGGCCGGATCATTGGGACAATATAGCAATCAGCCCCAGCATTTT
>NA|TRBJ1-2|14|NA|TRBV30
CAWSVEAANYGYTF
TGTGCCTGGAGTGTAGAGGCAGCTAACTATGGCTACACCTTC
>few|TRBJ1-6|16|NA|TRBV5-4
CASSTGGRIDNSPLHF
TGTGCCAGCAGCACGGGAGGTAGGATTGACAATTCACCCCTCCACTTT
>once|TRBJ1-5|14|TRBD1|TRBV28
CASRTGGSHQPQHF
TGTGCCAGCAGGACAGGGGGCTCTCATCAGCCCCAGCATTTT
>NA|TRBJ1-1|15|NA|TRBV7-9
CASSFTGFPNTEAFF
TGTGCCAGCAGCTTCACAGGGTTCCCGAACACTGAAGCTTTCTTT
>once|TRBJ2-1|15|NA|TRBV30
CAWSGGSNQGGLQFF
TGTGCCTGGAGTGGAGGTAGCAATCAAGGGGGTTTGCAGTTCTTC
>NA|TRBJ2-3|15|TRBD1|TRBV10-3
CAIKEGQGPTDTQYF
TGTGCCATCAAGGAGGGACAGGGACCCACAGATACGCAGTATTTT
>NA|TRBJ1-2|14|NA|TRBV18
CASSPDTGSYGYTF
TGTGCCAGCTCACCAGACACAGGGAGCTATGGCTACACCTTC
>NA|TRBJ2-6|15|NA|TRBV7-2
CASSLSRAGANVLTF
TGTGCCAGCAGCTTAAGCAGGGCTGGGGCCAACGTCCTGACTTTC
>NA|TRBJ2-7|18|TRBD2|TRBV5-1
CASSLEPPLAGGPDEQYF
TGCGCCAGCAGCTTGGAACCCCCCCTAGCGGGGGGGCCTGACGAGCAGTACTTC
>NA|TRBJ2-4|16|NA|TRBV5-4
CASSLGVWGTQNIQYF
TGTGCCAGCAGCTTGGGGGTCTGGGGGACACAAAACATTCAGTACTTC